Listed below are T cell receptor beta chains from one sample, sequenced in a study of T cell responses to AZD1222 COVID-19 vaccine. Clones were read by immunoSEQ multiplex PCR, and TCRdb kept only the in-frame ones, dropping some. The top ten hold 6% to 8% of the sample, which has around 120,000 clones, around 88% seen once. The sequencing here drew on peripheral blood, taken 28 days after the second AZD1222 dose. These TCRs come from an adult who received the AZD1222 COVID-19 vaccine. The CDR3 runs from the conserved cysteine through the conserved F or W. A D gene is named only where the DNA matches it firmly. Clone size is not always given. Where it is, it says once, few, many or a class for expanded clones.

clone_size | j_call | d_call | v_call | cdr3_aa | cdr3_nt
- | TRBJ2-2 | - | TRBV25-1 | CASSPGPGELFF | TGTGCCAGCAGCCCCGGGCCCGGGGAGCTGTTTTTT
- | TRBJ2-2 | - | TRBV5-1 | CASSHGDRTTGELFF | TGCGCCAGCAGCCATGGAGACAGGACGACCGGGGAGCTGTTTTTT
- | TRBJ2-7 | - | TRBV11-3 | CASSLDLVGSSYEQYF | TGTGCCAGCAGCTTAGACCTGGTAGGGAGCTCCTACGAGCAGTACTTC
- | TRBJ2-1 | TRBD2 | TRBV28 | CASIQGGLAGENEQFF | TGTGCCAGCATCCAAGGGGGACTAGCGGGAGAGAATGAGCAGTTCTTC
- | TRBJ2-5 | - | TRBV6-5 | CASTPLGQETQYF | TGTGCCAGCACTCCCCTGGGGCAAGAGACCCAGTACTTC
- | TRBJ2-3 | - | TRBV4-1 | CASSQVGVRGDTQYF | TGCGCCAGCAGCCAAGTGGGCGTCAGGGGAGATACGCAGTATTTT
- | TRBJ1-2 | - | TRBV5-1 | CASSLGQGRYGYTF | TGCGCCAGCAGCTTGGGTCAGGGAAGGTATGGCTACACCTTC
few | TRBJ2-3 | - | TRBV27 | CASSSGLPTDTQYF | TGTGCCAGCAGCTCAGGCCTACCCACAGATACGCAGTATTTT
- | TRBJ2-1 | TRBD2 | TRBV3-1/TRBV3-2 | CASSPSWLLAGGPGEQFF | TGTGCCAGCAGTCCAAGTTGGTTGCTAGCGGGAGGGCCGGGTGAGCAGTTCTTC
- | TRBJ1-1 | - | TRBV7-9 | CASSLGATEAFF | TGTGCCAGCAGCTTAGGGGCCACTGAAGCTTTCTTT
few | TRBJ1-4 | - | TRBV4-1 | CASRGRETESTNEKLFF | TGCGCCAGCAGGGGGCGGGAGACAGAATCAACTAATGAAAAACTGTTTTTT
- | TRBJ1-2 | - | TRBV12-3/TRBV12-4 | CASSLVGRAGYTF | TGTGCCAGCAGTTTAGTGGGTCGGGCTGGCTACACCTTC
- | TRBJ2-1 | TRBD2 | TRBV3-1/TRBV3-2 | CASSQDTSGGYNEQFF | TGTGCCAGCAGCCAAGACACTAGCGGGGGCTACAATGAGCAGTTCTTC
- | TRBJ1-5 | - | TRBV7-8 | CASSSGQGQPQHF | TGTGCCAGCAGCTCGGGTCAGGGTCAGCCCCAGCATTTT
- | TRBJ2-3 | TRBD1 | TRBV7-9 | CASRGFRGISADTQYF | TGTGCCAGCAGGGGGTTCAGGGGGATTAGCGCAGATACGCAGTATTTT
- | TRBJ2-7 | - | TRBV19 | CASSMEAGYEQYF | TGTGCCAGTAGTATGGAGGCGGGCTACGAGCAGTACTTC
- | TRBJ2-1 | TRBD2 | TRBV6-4 | CASSVGGAHEQFF | TGTGCCAGCAGTGTCGGGGGGGCCCATGAGCAGTTCTTC
- | TRBJ2-7 | - | TRBV28 | CASSLGGTATIYEQYF | TGTGCCAGCAGTTTGGGGGGGACAGCGACCATTTACGAGCAGTACTTC
- | TRBJ2-1 | TRBD1 | TRBV28 | CASSFPDRVPYNEQFF | TGTGCCAGCAGTTTCCCCGACAGGGTGCCTTACAATGAGCAGTTCTTC
few | TRBJ1-2 | TRBD1 | TRBV5-6 | CASSPGQGFWYGYTF | TGTGCCAGCAGCCCCGGACAGGGATTTTGGTATGGCTACACCTTC
- | TRBJ2-1 | TRBD2 | TRBV5-4 | CASIRWGGRDNEQFF | TGTGCCAGCATCCGGTGGGGCGGGAGAGACAATGAGCAGTTCTTC
- | TRBJ2-1 | - | TRBV19 | CASSAKTQGPEQFF | TGTGCCAGTAGCGCTAAGACCCAGGGTCCTGAGCAGTTCTTC
- | TRBJ1-4 | TRBD1 | TRBV2 | CASISDRGTNEKLFF | TGTGCCAGCATATCGGACAGGGGAACTAATGAAAAACTGTTTTTT
- | TRBJ2-5 | TRBD2 | TRBV12-5 | CASGFGTSGGETQYF | TGTGCTAGTGGTTTTGGGACTAGCGGGGGGGAGACCCAGTACTTC
- | TRBJ1-1 | - | TRBV28 | CASSLRVNTEAFF | TGTGCCAGCAGTCTCAGGGTGAACACTGAAGCTTTCTTT
- | TRBJ1-6 | - | TRBV6-5 | CASISEWGISPLHF | TGTGCCAGCATTTCAGAGTGGGGAATTTCACCCCTCCACTTT
- | TRBJ1-2 | TRBD1 | TRBV7-9 | CASSLSGTGYHGYTF | TGTGCCAGCAGCTTATCCGGGACAGGGTATCATGGCTACACCTTC
- | TRBJ1-1 | - | TRBV7-8 | CASSLTANTEAFF | TGTGCCAGCAGTTTGACAGCGAACACTGAAGCTTTCTTT
- | TRBJ1-1 | - | TRBV7-9 | CASSLSRSSPNTEAFF | TGTGCCAGCAGCTTAAGTCGGTCTTCACCCAACACTGAAGCTTTCTTT
- | TRBJ2-2 | - | TRBV7-8 | CASSLVGSPLNTGELFF | TGTGCCAGCAGCTTAGTGGGCTCGCCATTGAACACCGGGGAGCTGTTTTTT
- | TRBJ2-1 | TRBD2 | TRBV7-3 | CASSLGGLAGNEQFF | TGTGCCAGCAGCTTAGGCGGCCTAGCGGGCAATGAGCAGTTCTTC
- | TRBJ2-2 | - | TRBV7-3 | CASSSYNTGELFF | TGTGCCAGCAGCTCGTATAACACCGGGGAGCTGTTTTTT
- | TRBJ2-5 | - | TRBV5-1 | CASSFSRTEETQYF | TGCGCCAGCAGCTTCTCCCGGACGGAAGAGACCCAGTACTTC
- | TRBJ2-1 | - | TRBV5-6 | CASSLMLGHHNEQFF | TGTGCCAGCAGCTTGATGTTGGGGCACCACAATGAGCAGTTCTTC
- | TRBJ1-2 | TRBD1 | TRBV10-2 | CASWTGSNYGYTF | TGCGCCAGCTGGACAGGTTCTAACTATGGCTACACCTTC
- | TRBJ1-3 | TRBD1 | TRBV5-5 | CASSAQRQGVGNTIYF | TGTGCCAGCAGCGCCCAGAGACAGGGGGTCGGAAACACCATATATTTT
- | TRBJ2-4 | - | TRBV9 | CASSPGRDIQYF | TGTGCCAGCAGCCCGGGCAGGGACATTCAGTACTTC
once | TRBJ2-4 | - | TRBV30 | CAWSAPFVVDIQYF | TGTGCCTGGAGTGCCCCTTTTGTGGTCGACATTCAGTACTTC
- | TRBJ2-2 | - | TRBV24-1 | CATSDRSPVSSGTAGELFF | TGTGCCACCAGTGATAGGTCCCCGGTTTCGAGCGGTACCGCCGGGGAGCTGTTTTTT
- | TRBJ2-2 | - | TRBV18 | CASSPGYLDTGELFF | TGTGCCAGCTCACCAGGGTATTTGGACACCGGGGAGCTGTTTTTT
- | TRBJ1-3 | - | TRBV23-1 | CASRGVLPGNTIYF | TGCGCCAGCAGAGGGGTCCTGCCAGGAAACACCATATATTTT
- | TRBJ1-1 | - | TRBV18 | CASSKKTDNTEAFF | TGTGCCAGCTCAAAGAAGACCGACAACACTGAAGCTTTCTTT
- | TRBJ2-6 | TRBD2 | TRBV7-8 | CASSLVAGGSSGANVLTF | TGTGCCAGCAGCTTAGTCGCCGGGGGGAGCTCTGGGGCCAACGTCCTGACTTTC
once | TRBJ2-5 | - | TRBV7-7 | CASSLRAQETQYF | TGTGCTAGCAGCTTAAGAGCTCAAGAGACCCAGTACTTC
- | TRBJ2-1 | - | TRBV7-3 | CASSQDSLSYNEQFF | TGTGCCAGCAGCCAAGACAGCCTCTCCTACAATGAGCAGTTCTTC
- | TRBJ2-7 | TRBD2 | TRBV10-1 | CASSDTSGTVYEQYF | TGCGCCAGCAGTGATACTAGCGGGACGGTCTACGAGCAGTACTTC
- | TRBJ1-2 | TRBD1 | TRBV28 | CASSLPSGQSALRTF | TGTGCCAGCAGTTTACCGTCGGGACAGTCGGCATTGCGGACCTTC
- | TRBJ2-7 | TRBD1 | TRBV19 | CASSATTGAYEQYF | TGTGCCAGTAGTGCCACGACAGGGGCCTACGAGCAGTACTTC
once | TRBJ2-1 | - | TRBV7-2 | CASSFSLTDRPGVYNEQFF | TGTGCCAGCAGCTTTTCATTAACGGACAGGCCGGGGGTCTACAATGAGCAGTTCTTC
few | TRBJ2-5 | - | TRBV11-2 | CASSLGGHPQETQYF | TGTGCCAGCAGCTTAGGGGGACACCCCCAAGAGACCCAGTACTTC
- | TRBJ1-2 | TRBD1 | TRBV3-1/TRBV3-2 | CASTLTGDSGYTF | TGTGCCAGCACCTTAACAGGGGACAGCGGCTACACCTTC
- | TRBJ2-6 | TRBD2 | TRBV9 | CASRRDVAGGVSGANVLTF | TGTGCCAGCAGACGGGATGTGGCGGGAGGGGTTTCTGGGGCCAACGTCCTGACTTTC
- | TRBJ1-4 | - | TRBV28 | CASSLGGAGEKLFF | TGTGCCAGCAGTCTCGGGGGGGCTGGTGAAAAACTGTTTTTT